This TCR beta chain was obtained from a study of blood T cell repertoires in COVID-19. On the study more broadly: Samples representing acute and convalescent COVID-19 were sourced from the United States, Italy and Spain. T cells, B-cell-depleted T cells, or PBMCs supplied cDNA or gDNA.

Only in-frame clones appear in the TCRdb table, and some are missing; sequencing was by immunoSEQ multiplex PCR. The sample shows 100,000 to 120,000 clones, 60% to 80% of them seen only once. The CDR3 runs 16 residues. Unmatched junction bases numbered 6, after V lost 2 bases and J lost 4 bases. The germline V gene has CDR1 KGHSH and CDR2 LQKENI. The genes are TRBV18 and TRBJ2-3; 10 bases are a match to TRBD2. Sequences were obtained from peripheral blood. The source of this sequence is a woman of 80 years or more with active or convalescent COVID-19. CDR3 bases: TGTGCCAGCTCACCAAGTCTAGCGGGAGCCGCAGATACGCAGTATTTT. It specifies CASSPSLAGAADTQYF.